Below, 20 T cell receptor beta chains from the same sample are listed, as sequenced in a study of blood T cells in healthy people across ages. A second PCR of roughly 7 to 11 cycles used a sample-barcoded 5' primer and a J-beta primer mix. Using its own MiXCR run on the 5' RACE reads, TCRdb lists one record per CDR3 protein. This table has 600,000 to 800,000 distinct CDR3 sequences, roughly 21% appearing once. The sample taken for sequencing was blood. Every receptor here comes from a man aged 70 or older in good health.

V is TRBV6-5 and J is TRBJ1-5; D might be TRBD1 (6 bases). Germline V gene data show CDR1 as MNHEY and CDR2 as SVGAGI. V lost 6 bases and J 4 bases, leaving 10 bases between the germline ends. The CDR3 totals 13 residues. The CDR3 nucleotides are TGTGCCAGCAGGGGGGCGGGAAATCAGCCCCAGCATTTT. The encoded protein is CASRGAGNQPQHF.

This clonotype came up many times. V usage is TRBV20-1 and J usage is TRBJ1-2; D not certain. This CDR3 is built from 13 residues. The V end was cut by 0 bases, the J end by 0 bases, with 5 bases between. Germline assignment: CDR1 DFQATT and CDR2 SNEGSKA (reference sequence). The CDR3 DNA reads TGCAGTGCTAGAGATCCAGCTAACTATGGCTACACCTTC. This sequence encodes CSARDPANYGYTF.

Here the CDR3 DNA reads TGTGCCAGCAGGACGGCCTCTAATGAAAAACTGTTTTTT. It yields the protein CASRTASNEKLFF. This chain links TRBV6-1 with TRBJ1-4; no clear D. Germline values: CDR1 MNHNS, CDR2 SASEGT. CDR3 size: 13 residues. V lost 6 bases and J 3 bases, leaving 8 bases between the germline ends.

This clonotype was observed a handful of times. V gene TRBV29-1 combines with J gene TRBJ2-1; 13 nucleotides align to TRBD2. There are 15 residues in the CDR3. Trimming removed 4 bases from V and 7 bases from J; junction bases left unmatched: 7. Per the germline V gene, CDR1 is SQVTM and CDR2 is ANQGSEA. DNA of the CDR3: TGCAGCGTTGCCGGACTAGCGGGAGAAGGTAATGAGCAGTTCTTC. Protein product: CSVAGLAGEGNEQFF.

The rearrangement joins TRBV15 to TRBJ2-7; D unresolved. V was trimmed by 3 bases and J by 3 bases, leaving 15 bases between them. The CDR3 spans 15 residues. Per the germline V gene, CDR1 is LNHNV and CDR2 is YYDKDF (reference sequence). This CDR3 reads CATSSLQRPLYEQYF. The CDR3 nucleotides are TGTGCCACCAGCAGCTTACAGAGACCCCTCTACGAGCAGTACTTC.

There are a few counts of this clonotype. V usage is TRBV20-1 and J usage is TRBJ2-7; 9 bases fit TRBD2. The germline V gene encodes CDR1 DFQATT and CDR2 SNEGSKA (reference sequence). The V segment lost 3 bases and the J segment 5 bases; nucleotides outside the gene matches: 11. The length of the CDR3 is 15 residues. The CDR3 DNA reads TGCAGTGCTAGGGCTAGCGGGAACTCCCCCAACGAGCAGTACTTC. Encoded protein: CSARASGNSPNEQYF.

The chain combines TRBV2 with TRBJ1-4; TRBD1 might be the D (5 bases). Germline V gene lookup returns CDR1 SNHLY and CDR2 FYNNEI. The V end lost 1 base, the J end lost 8 bases, and 11 bases lay between the germline ends. This CDR3 has 14 residues. The CDR3 region has the DNA TGTGCCAGCAGTGAAGAGATCCGGGGGGAAAAACTGTTTTTT. Translated, it gives CASSEEIRGEKLFF.

At least ten counts were recorded for this clonotype. The chain recombines TRBV12-3 or TRBV12-4 with TRBJ2-1, with TRBD2 matching 9 bases. The CDR3 has 14 amino acids. Trimming removed 8 bases from V and 8 bases from J; junction bases left unmatched: 10. This CDR3 is CASRLSSGKHEQFF. In nucleotides, the CDR3 is TGTGCCAGCCGTCTTTCTAGCGGGAAACATGAGCAGTTCTTC.

V is TRBV6-6 and J is TRBJ2-1, with D unresolved. Germline assignment: CDR1 MNHNY and CDR2 SVGAGI (reference sequence). The V gene lost 2 bases and the J gene lost 4 bases, with 12 bases spanning the gap. The CDR3 totals 15 residues. The CDR3: CASSYSDSSYNEQFF. CDR3 nucleotides: TGTGCCAGCAGTTACAGCGATAGTTCATACAATGAGCAGTTCTTC.

On this clonotype itself: One junction end disagrees with the germline gene, perhaps due to a read error. CDR3 bases: TGCAGCGCCCTTCCCTTACAGGGCCAAGGGGGCTATACCTTC. This sequence encodes CSALPLQGQGGYTF. This chain joins TRBV29-1 and TRBJ1-2; TRBD1 agrees at 7 bases. The CDR3 has 14 amino acids. Looked up from germline, CDR1 is SQVTM and CDR2 is ANQGSEA.

The sample holds a few counts of this clonotype. The DNA of the CDR3 is TGTGCCAGCAGCCTACGACAGGGGAGGTTTGATACGCAGTATTTT. Residues: CASSLRQGRFDTQYF. The J gene is TRBJ2-3, the V gene TRBV7-9; TRBD1 matches 8 bases. The CDR3 sequence is 15 residues long. V gave up 5 bases and J gave up 6 bases; unmatched junction bases: 10. Germline V gene sequence: CDR1 SEHNR, CDR2 FQNEAQ (reference sequence).

The chain links TRBV5-1 to TRBJ2-7, with a weak D call TRBD2 (5 bases). Trimming cost V 3 bases and J 5 bases, with 12 bases left between them. This CDR3 has 13 residues. Germline loops: CDR1 SGHRS, CDR2 YFSETQ. CDR3 nucleotide sequence: TGCGCCAGCAGCTCCCCGGGGTCGAACGAGCAGTACTTC. As protein: CASSSPGSNEQYF.

This clonotype was counted many times. The chain is built from TRBV11-2 and TRBJ2-1; 12 bases fit TRBD2. The V gene end was trimmed by 5 bases and the J gene end by 5 bases; junction bases not matched to a gene: 16. The germline V gene encodes CDR1 SGHAT and CDR2 FQNNGV. This CDR3 contains 19 residues. CDR3 loop: CASSGQPLLLAGGDNEQFF. CDR3 in DNA: TGTGCCAGCAGCGGACAACCCCTCCTACTAGCGGGAGGAGACAATGAGCAGTTCTTC.

The V and J genes are TRBV10-3 and TRBJ2-1; 8 positions match TRBD2. The trim removed 7 bases at V and 7 bases at J, leaving 6 bases unmatched. CDR3 length equals 13 residues. Germline V gene data show CDR1 as ENHRY and CDR2 as SYGVKD. The CDR3 DNA is TGTGCCATCAAAAGCGGGAGTAGGAATGAGCAGTTCTTC. Translating it yields CAIKSGSRNEQFF.

The V gene is TRBV25-1, the J gene TRBJ1-2, with 10 bases that match TRBD1. The V gene end was trimmed by 6 bases and the J gene end by 2 bases; junction bases not matched to a gene: 3. The CDR3 has 14 residues. Germline CDR1 MGHDK, CDR2 SYGVNS. The CDR3 DNA sequence: TGTGCCAGCAGGGAGACAGGGGGCAACTATGGCTACACCTTC. It is translated as CASRETGGNYGYTF.

This clonotype has more than one count but fewer than ten. This chain connects TRBV7-2 to TRBJ2-5; D is perhaps TRBD1 or TRBD2 (5 bases each). The CDR3 is 16 residues long. V dropped 1 base and J dropped 4 bases, with 16 bases sitting between them. Germline V gene data show CDR1 as SGHTA and CDR2 as FQGNSA. Here the CDR3 reads CASSLVTGTPLETQYF. CDR3 nucleotides: TGTGCCAGCAGCTTAGTCACCGGGACCCCTTTAGAGACCCAGTACTTC.

This clonotype was observed a handful of times. The rearrangement uses TRBV12-3 or TRBV12-4 and TRBJ2-7; no definite D call. This CDR3 contains 13 residues. Trimming cost V 6 bases and J 3 bases, with 12 bases left between them. This CDR3 reads CASRNDGNYEQYF. For the CDR3, the DNA is TGTGCCAGCAGAAATGACGGAAACTACGAGCAGTACTTC.

In its sample, this clonotype was seen a few times. The rearrangement uses TRBV4-1 and TRBJ2-1, with D possibly matching TRBD2 (6 bases). CDR3 size: 18 residues. Looked up from germline, CDR1 is MGHRA and CDR2 is YSYEKL. Trimming took 3 bases from V and 0 from J, leaving 18 bases between them. The CDR3, as DNA: TGCGCCAGCAGCCAGGGATTAATGAGGCGGGGCTCCTACAATGAGCAGTTCTTC. The encoded protein is CASSQGLMRRGSYNEQFF.

About this clonotype itself: A junction boundary mismatches the germline segment, possibly from a read error. The chain links TRBV6-5 to TRBJ2-2; TRBD2 is a possible D gene (6 bases). This CDR3 is 15 amino acids long. Germline loops: CDR1 MNHEY, CDR2 SVGAGI. CDR3 loop: CASKNSWGNTGGLFF. Written as DNA, the CDR3 is TGTGCCAGCAAAAACTCTTGGGGGAACACCGGGGGGCTGTTTTTT.

This clonotype turned up a few times. The chain is built from TRBV7-2 and TRBJ1-5, with D hard to call. Germline CDR1 SGHTA, CDR2 FQGNSA. CDR3 length equals 12 residues. The V and J ends lost 1 base and 7 bases respectively, with 5 bases between them. The CDR3, as DNA: TGTGCCAGCAGCTTAGTGGCCCAGCCCCAGCATTTT. It yields the protein CASSLVAQPQHF.